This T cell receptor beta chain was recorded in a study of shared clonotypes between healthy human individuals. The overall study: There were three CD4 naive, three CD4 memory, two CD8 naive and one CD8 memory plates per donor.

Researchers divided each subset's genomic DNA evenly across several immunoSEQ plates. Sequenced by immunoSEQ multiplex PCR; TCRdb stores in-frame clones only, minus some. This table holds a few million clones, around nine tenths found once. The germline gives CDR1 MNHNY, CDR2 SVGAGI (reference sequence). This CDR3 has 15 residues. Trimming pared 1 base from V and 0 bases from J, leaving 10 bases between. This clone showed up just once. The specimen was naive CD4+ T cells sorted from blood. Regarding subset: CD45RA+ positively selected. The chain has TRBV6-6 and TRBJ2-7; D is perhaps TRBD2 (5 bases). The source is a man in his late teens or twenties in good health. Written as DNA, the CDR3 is TGTGCCAGCAGTTACTTAGGCGGGTCCTCCTACGAGCAGTACTTC. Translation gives CASSYLGGSSYEQYF.